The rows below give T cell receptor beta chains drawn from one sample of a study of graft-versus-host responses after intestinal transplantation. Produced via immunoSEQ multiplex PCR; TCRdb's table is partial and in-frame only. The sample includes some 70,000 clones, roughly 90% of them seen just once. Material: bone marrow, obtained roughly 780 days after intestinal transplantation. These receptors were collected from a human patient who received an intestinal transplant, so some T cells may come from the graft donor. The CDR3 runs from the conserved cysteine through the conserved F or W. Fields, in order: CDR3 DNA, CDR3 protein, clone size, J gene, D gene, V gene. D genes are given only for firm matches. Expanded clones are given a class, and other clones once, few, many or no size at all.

DNA: TGTGCCTGGAGTGTACTGGGGAACACTGAAGCTTTCTTT
CDR3: CAWSVLGNTEAFF
size: few
J: TRBJ1-1
D: NA
V: TRBV30

DNA: TGTGCCAGCAGCGACCAGGGAAGTTGGGATGGCTACACCTTC
CDR3: CASSDQGSWDGYTF
size: NA
J: TRBJ1-2
D: NA
V: TRBV7-9

DNA: TGTGCCATAGGGGACGGGCTCTATGGCTACACCTTC
CDR3: CAIGDGLYGYTF
size: few
J: TRBJ1-2
D: NA
V: TRBV10-3

DNA: TGTGCCAGCACCTCAGGGGGAAGCCCCTACAATGAGCAGTTCTTC
CDR3: CASTSGGSPYNEQFF
size: NA
J: TRBJ2-1
D: TRBD1
V: TRBV27

DNA: TGTGCCAGCCAATGGACAGGGGGGAAAAACATTCAGTACTTC
CDR3: CASQWTGGKNIQYF
size: NA
J: TRBJ2-4
D: TRBD1
V: TRBV19

DNA: TGTGCCAGCAGTTTATCAGTATCAGAGACCCAGTACTTC
CDR3: CASSLSVSETQYF
size: once
J: TRBJ2-5
D: NA
V: TRBV27

DNA: TGTGCCACCAGCATCGACAGGGGCCAAGAGACCCAGTACTTC
CDR3: CATSIDRGQETQYF
size: once
J: TRBJ2-5
D: TRBD1
V: TRBV15

DNA: TGTGCCAGCAGTCCAAGCGAACCAGAAGAGACCCAGTACTTC
CDR3: CASSPSEPEETQYF
size: NA
J: TRBJ2-5
D: NA
V: TRBV11-2

DNA: TGTGCCAGCAGCCGCTCAGGTGGGGGGCTACAAGAGACCCAGTACTTC
CDR3: CASSRSGGGLQETQYF
size: NA
J: TRBJ2-5
D: NA
V: TRBV5-4

DNA: TGTGCCAGCAGTAGAAAGGACTCGCGGGACGAGCAGTACTTC
CDR3: CASSRKDSRDEQYF
size: NA
J: TRBJ2-7
D: NA
V: TRBV6-5

DNA: TGTGCCAGCAGTGAAGCTGGGACAGGGGGTTCACCCCTCCACTTT
CDR3: CASSEAGTGGSPLHF
size: few
J: TRBJ1-6
D: TRBD1
V: TRBV6-1

DNA: TGTGCCAGCAGTTACTTCGGGACAGGGGAGGGCTACACCTTC
CDR3: CASSYFGTGEGYTF
size: NA
J: TRBJ1-2
D: TRBD1
V: TRBV6-6

DNA: TGTGCCAGCAGCTTGGTGTTAATGCCGGGAGACATTCAGTACTTC
CDR3: CASSLVLMPGDIQYF
size: NA
J: TRBJ2-4
D: NA
V: TRBV5-5

DNA: TGTGCCAGCAGTTACGTCGCGGGACTAGACACCAATGAGCAGTTCTTC
CDR3: CASSYVAGLDTNEQFF
size: NA
J: TRBJ2-1
D: TRBD2
V: TRBV6-5

DNA: TGTGCCAGCAGCTCGCTCCTTATTTTGACCCAGTACTTC
CDR3: CASSSLLILTQYF
size: once
J: TRBJ2-5
D: NA
V: TRBV5-6

DNA: TGTGCCAGCAGTCCTACCGGGACAGGGGGCTTCGAGCAGTACTTC
CDR3: CASSPTGTGGFEQYF
size: NA
J: TRBJ2-7
D: TRBD1
V: TRBV14

DNA: TGTGCCAGCAGCTTGGCCCCTGGGGGATTTAATTCACCCCTCCACTTT
CDR3: CASSLAPGGFNSPLHF
size: NA
J: TRBJ1-6
D: NA
V: TRBV5-5

DNA: TGTGCCAGCAGCTTAGTGGACAGACCCTACGAGCAGTACTTC
CDR3: CASSLVDRPYEQYF
size: NA
J: TRBJ2-7
D: NA
V: TRBV13

DNA: TGTGCCAGCAGCTTAAGACCCACCGGGGAAGAGACCCAGTACTTC
CDR3: CASSLRPTGEETQYF
size: NA
J: TRBJ2-5
D: NA
V: TRBV13

DNA: TGCGCCAGCAGTCTCGCGGGGTCGGACCCCACGACGGATACGCAGTATTTT
CDR3: CASSLAGSDPTTDTQYF
size: NA
J: TRBJ2-3
D: NA
V: TRBV4-1

DNA: TGTGCCAGCAGTTATAATCGGGACAGGGGTGAAAAACTGTTTTTT
CDR3: CASSYNRDRGEKLFF
size: NA
J: TRBJ1-4
D: TRBD1
V: TRBV6-5

DNA: TGTGCCAGCAGTTTTGGGGGCAATCCGTTCGAGCAGTACTTC
CDR3: CASSFGGNPFEQYF
size: NA
J: TRBJ2-7
D: NA
V: TRBV27

DNA: TGTGCCAGCAGCGTAGGCAGCCAGAGCTCCTATAATTCACCCCTCCACTTT
CDR3: CASSVGSQSSYNSPLHF
size: once
J: TRBJ1-6
D: NA
V: TRBV9

DNA: TGTGCCAGCAGCATAGGACAGCCCTCTGGGGCCAACGTCCTGACTTTC
CDR3: CASSIGQPSGANVLTF
size: NA
J: TRBJ2-6
D: NA
V: TRBV7-3

DNA: TGTGCCGGGAGGGGGGTCGCTGGATCACCCCTCCACTTT
CDR3: CAGRGVAGSPLHF
size: NA
J: TRBJ1-6
D: NA
V: TRBV30

DNA: TGTGCCAGCGGGCGCGGCGGGAGCGGGGAGACCCAGTACTTC
CDR3: CASGRGGSGETQYF
size: NA
J: TRBJ2-5
D: TRBD2
V: TRBV9

DNA: TGTGCCAGCAGGGTCGCCTACGAGCAGTACTTC
CDR3: CASRVAYEQYF
size: NA
J: TRBJ2-7
D: NA
V: TRBV6-5

DNA: TGTGCCAGCAGCCGAGACAAGAACACCGGGGAGCTGTTTTTT
CDR3: CASSRDKNTGELFF
size: NA
J: TRBJ2-2
D: NA
V: TRBV11-1

DNA: TGTGCCAGCAGCTTGGTGACCTATGAAGCTTTCTTT
CDR3: CASSLVTYEAFF
size: NA
J: TRBJ1-1
D: NA
V: TRBV7-9

DNA: TGTGCCAGCAGTTCCCGTAGGGCCACAGGTGGGGAAAAACTGTTTTTT
CDR3: CASSSRRATGGEKLFF
size: NA
J: TRBJ1-4
D: NA
V: TRBV28

DNA: TGTGCCAGCAGTGAAGCCCCATGGGGGGGGTCCCAGCATTTT
CDR3: CASSEAPWGGSQHF
size: NA
J: TRBJ1-5
D: NA
V: TRBV6-1

DNA: TGCGCCAGCAGCGCCCCGGGGACAGAAGAGACCCAGTACTTC
CDR3: CASSAPGTEETQYF
size: NA
J: TRBJ2-5
D: TRBD1
V: TRBV5-1

DNA: TGCGCCAGCAGCGACTCCAGGGCAGGGTACAATGAGCAGTTCTTC
CDR3: CASSDSRAGYNEQFF
size: NA
J: TRBJ2-1
D: NA
V: TRBV5-1

DNA: TGTGCCAGCAGCCCGCGGACGGCCGGGGAGCTGTTTTTT
CDR3: CASSPRTAGELFF
size: NA
J: TRBJ2-2
D: NA
V: TRBV14

DNA: TGTGCCAGCAGCGTAGGAGGGGCGGATACGCAGTATTTT
CDR3: CASSVGGADTQYF
size: NA
J: TRBJ2-3
D: NA
V: TRBV9

DNA: TGTGCCAAGACCTCGGGACGGAAGAACACTGAAGCTTTCTTT
CDR3: CAKTSGRKNTEAFF
size: NA
J: TRBJ1-1
D: NA
V: TRBV7-7

DNA: TGTGCCAGCAGCTTAGAAACCGAGCAGTACTTC
CDR3: CASSLETEQYF
size: NA
J: TRBJ2-7
D: NA
V: TRBV13